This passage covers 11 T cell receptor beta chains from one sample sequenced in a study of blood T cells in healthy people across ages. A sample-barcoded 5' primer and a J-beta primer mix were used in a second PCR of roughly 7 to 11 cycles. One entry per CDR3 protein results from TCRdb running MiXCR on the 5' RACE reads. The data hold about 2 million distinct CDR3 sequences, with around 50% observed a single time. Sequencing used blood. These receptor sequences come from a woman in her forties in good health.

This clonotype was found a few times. CDR3 sequence reads: CASSDGTRTNQETQYF. CDR3 nucleotide sequence: TGTGCCAGCAGTGACGGGACTAGGACAAACCAAGAGACCCAGTACTTC. The chain has TRBV2 and TRBJ2-5; 8 bases align to TRBD2. The CDR3 has 16 amino acids. Germline CDR1 and CDR2: SNHLY and FYNNEI. V trimming: 3 bases; J trimming: 0 bases; junction bases outside the gene matches: 6.

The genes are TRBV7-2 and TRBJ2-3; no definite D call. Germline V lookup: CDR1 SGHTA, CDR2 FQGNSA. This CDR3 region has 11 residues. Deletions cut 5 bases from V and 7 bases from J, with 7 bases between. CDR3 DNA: TGTGCCAGCAGCCCCTCCTATACGCAGTATTTT. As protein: CASSPSYTQYF. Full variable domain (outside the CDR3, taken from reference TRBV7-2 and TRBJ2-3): GAGVSQSPSNKVTEKGKDVELRCDPISGHTALYWYRQSLGQGLEFLIYFQGNSAPDKSGLPSDRFSAERTGGSVSTLTIQRTQQEDSAVYLCASSPSYTQYFGPGTRLTVL.

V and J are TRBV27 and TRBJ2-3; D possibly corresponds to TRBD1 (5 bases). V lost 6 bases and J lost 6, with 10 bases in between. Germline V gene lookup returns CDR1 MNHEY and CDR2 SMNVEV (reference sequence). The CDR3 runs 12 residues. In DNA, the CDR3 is TGTGCCAGCAGAGACAGCTTCGATACGCAGTATTTT. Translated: CASRDSFDTQYF.

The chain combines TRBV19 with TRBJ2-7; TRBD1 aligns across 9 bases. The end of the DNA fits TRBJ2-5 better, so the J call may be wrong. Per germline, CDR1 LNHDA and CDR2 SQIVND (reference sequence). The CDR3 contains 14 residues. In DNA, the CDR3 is TGTGCCAGTACTAGGGACAGGGAGTACGGGACCCAGTACTTC. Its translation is CASTRDREYGTQYF.

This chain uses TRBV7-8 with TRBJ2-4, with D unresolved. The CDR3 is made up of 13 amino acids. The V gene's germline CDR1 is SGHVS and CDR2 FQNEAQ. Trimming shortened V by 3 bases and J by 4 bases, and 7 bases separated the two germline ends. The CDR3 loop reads CASSLGMKNIQYF. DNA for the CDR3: TGTGCCAGCAGCTTGGGGATGAAAAACATTCAGTACTTC.

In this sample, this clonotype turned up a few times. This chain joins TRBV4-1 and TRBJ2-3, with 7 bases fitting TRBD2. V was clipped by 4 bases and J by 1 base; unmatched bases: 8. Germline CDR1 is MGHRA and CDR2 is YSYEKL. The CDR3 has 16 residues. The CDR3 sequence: CASSPTHAGGTDTQYF. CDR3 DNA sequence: TGCGCCAGCAGCCCAACCCATGCGGGGGGCACAGATACGCAGTATTTT.

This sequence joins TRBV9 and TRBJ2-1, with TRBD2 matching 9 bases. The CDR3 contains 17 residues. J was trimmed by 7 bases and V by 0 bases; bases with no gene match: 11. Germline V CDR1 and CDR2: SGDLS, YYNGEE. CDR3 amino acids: CASSVGISGGPRNEQFF. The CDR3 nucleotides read TGTGCCAGCAGCGTAGGGATTAGCGGGGGACCCAGGAATGAGCAGTTCTTC.

Written as DNA, the CDR3 is TGTGCCAGCAGCATACGGGACAGTCAGGGCTACACCTTC. Its translation: CASSIRDSQGYTF. This chain joins TRBV25-1 and TRBJ1-2; 7 nucleotides line up with TRBD1. V was clipped by 6 bases and J by 8 bases; unmatched bases: 9. Germline V gives CDR1 MGHDK, CDR2 SYGVNS. CDR3 length: 13 amino acids.

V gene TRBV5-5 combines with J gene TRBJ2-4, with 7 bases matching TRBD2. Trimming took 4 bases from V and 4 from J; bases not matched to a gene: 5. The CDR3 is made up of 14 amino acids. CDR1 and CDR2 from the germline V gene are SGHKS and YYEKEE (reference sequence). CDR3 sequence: CASSATGGKNIQYF. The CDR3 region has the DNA TGTGCCAGCAGCGCCACCGGGGGGAAAAACATTCAGTACTTC.

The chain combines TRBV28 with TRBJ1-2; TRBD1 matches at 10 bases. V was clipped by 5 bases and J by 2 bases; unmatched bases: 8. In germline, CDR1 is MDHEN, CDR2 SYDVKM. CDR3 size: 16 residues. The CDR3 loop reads CASSASGTGVNYGYTF. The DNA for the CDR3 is TGTGCCAGCAGTGCGTCCGGGACAGGGGTAAACTATGGCTACACCTTC.

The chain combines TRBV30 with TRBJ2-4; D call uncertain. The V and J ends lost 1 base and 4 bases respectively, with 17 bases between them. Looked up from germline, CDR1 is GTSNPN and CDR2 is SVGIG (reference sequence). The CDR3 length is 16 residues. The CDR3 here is CAWSDASRPLKNIQYF. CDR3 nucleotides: TGTGCCTGGAGTGATGCTTCTCGACCCTTAAAAAACATTCAGTACTTC.